Sequencing of this T cell receptor (beta chain) was carried out in a study of graft-versus-host responses after intestinal transplantation. The wider study: Anti-thymocyte globulin induction, then tacrolimus and steroids for about three years, went to all recipients. The study's findings and limits: Across patients carrying graft-donor T cell macrochimerism, allografts held high graft-versus-host to host-versus-graft clonal ratios. The marrow of recipients harbored GvH clones, and ileum or blood showed some of them first.

The length of the CDR3 is 15 residues. V was pared by 6 bases and J by 1 base, with 7 bases of the junction left unmatched. CDR1 MNHEY and CDR2 SMNVEV come from the germline V gene (reference sequence). Clones were read by immunoSEQ multiplex PCR, and TCRdb kept only the in-frame ones, dropping some. Of about 110,000 clones listed, approximately 92% were seen once; the top ten hold around 0.49%. For this clone: As yet, its antigen is unknown.

The chain recombines TRBV27 with TRBJ2-3, with 7 bases matching TRBD2. The starting material was unstimulated CD8+ T cells sorted from spleen or lymph node cells, obtained before intestinal transplant. The TCR sequence derives from a human donor who received an intestinal transplant. The CDR3 bases are TGTGCCAGCAGACTGAGCGGGATGGGCACAGATACGCAGTATTTT. Translating it yields CASRLSGMGTDTQYF.